This T cell receptor (beta chain) was observed in a study of control samples from healthy donors and cancer patients (TCRdb year 2020). Library method: the immunoSEQ multiplex PCR assay. The clones in this table, taken by TCRdb from immuneACCESS, are in-frame only. Not every clone is retained; where verified, under half of the shortfall comes from an unresolved V gene, and the cause of the rest is unknown. The sample table lists 100,000 to 150,000 clones, 92% of them with a count of one. The ten largest clones take up around 6% of the sample. According to the germline V gene, CDR1 reads SGHTA and CDR2 reads FQGNSA. The CDR3, cysteine through phenylalanine, is 15 amino acids long. The only DNA kept is the CDR3, 45 bases in frame from the first base. At the junction V is shortened by 1 base and J by 9 bases, with 16 bases in between. Details on this clone: The antigen this receptor binds is unknown. No base qualities exist here, and no much larger clone lies one base off it.

What was sequenced was blood. The TCR originated in a man aged 18 to 30 in good health. The rearrangement combines TRBV7-2 with TRBJ2-1, with the D gene call left open. The nucleotides read TGTGCCAGCAGCTTAGATGGTAGTTCCTTGGTTGAGCAGTTCTTC. The encoded protein is CASSLDGSSLVEQFF.